This TCR beta chain was profiled in a study of cytomegalovirus exposure and HLA in healthy donors. Concerning this clone: Its antigen is unidentified.

CDR3 length: 18 amino acids. Germline-derived CDR1 and CDR2 are SEHNR and FQNEAQ (reference sequence). V was trimmed by 6 bases and J by 6 bases, leaving 26 bases between them. This PCR relied on a set of 60 Vbeta primers and 13 Jbeta primers. Repertoires were generated with immunoSEQ multiplex PCR, while TCRdb's copy carries only in-frame clones and drops some. Of 200,000 or so clones listed, 80% to 85% were seen once; the top ten hold approximately 6%. Study conclusions and caveats: Roughly even sequencing depth across donors was the assumption behind the presence/absence analyses. Productive rates of about 87% or about 30% were seen for most TCR beta V segments in an earlier analysis. Confirmation in vitro established that a few CMV-associated chains were specific for CMV antigens.

The gene calls are TRBV7-9 and TRBJ1-4; tentatively, D is TRBD1 (6 bases). The sample consisted of PBMCs. The receptor was derived from a middle-aged man in good health and CMV-seropositive. The CDR3 reads CASRPKKRQRQGYEKLFF. CDR3 DNA sequence: TGTGCCAGCAGGCCCAAAAAGAGACAAAGGCAGGGGTATGAAAAACTGTTTTTT. Based on the CDR3 plus reference TRBV7-9 and TRBJ1-4, the full variable domain is DTGVSQNPRHKITKRGQNVTFRCDPISEHNRLYWYRQTLGQGPEFLTYFQNEAQLEKSRLLSDRFSAERPKGSFSTLEIQRTEQGDSAMYLCASRPKKRQRQGYEKLFFGSGTQLSVL.